Each of the 31 T cell receptor beta chains below was sequenced from the same sample in a study of T cells in Graves' hyperthyroidism and ophthalmopathy. The source material, RNA transcripts, was used to amplify TCR beta CDR3 regions. In the first-round RT-PCR of the TCR CDR3, the HTBI primer set was used. Each CDR3 protein gets one entry after TCRdb re-called the multiplex PCR reads with MiXCR. The sample holds approximately 430,000 distinct CDR3 sequences, roughly 14% seen once. Sequenced input: blood. The origin of the receptors is a man between 18 and 35 years old with Graves' ophthalmopathy.

This clonotype was counted at least ten times. The chain joins TRBV20-1 to TRBJ2-1; TRBD2 aligns across 12 bases. With 5 bases clipped from V and 0 bases from J, the junction kept 8 bases outside the gene matches. Germline assignment: CDR1 DFQATT and CDR2 SNEGSKA (reference sequence). CDR3 size: 17 residues. The CDR3 nucleotides are TGCAGTGCTGCTGGACTAGCGGGATCCAACTCCTACAATGAGCAGTTCTTC. Protein product: CSAAGLAGSNSYNEQFF.

This clonotype appeared many times. This chain uses TRBV6-1 with TRBJ1-2; no clear D. The V gene lost 6 bases and the J gene lost 2 bases, with 10 bases spanning the gap. CDR1 is MNHNS, CDR2 SASEGT, per germline. The CDR3 runs 13 residues. CDR3 sequence reads: CASSLGYNYGYTF. CDR3 DNA: TGTGCCAGCAGCCTTGGATACAACTATGGCTACACCTTC.

This clonotype was recorded at least ten times. This chain uses TRBV3-1 with TRBJ2-1; D gene unclear. Trimming took 1 base from V and 5 from J, leaving 6 bases between them. Germline V gene data show CDR1 as LGHDT and CDR2 as YNNKEL (reference sequence). CDR3 length: 13 amino acids. CDR3 sequence: CASSQGENNEQFF. For the CDR3, the DNA is TGTGCCAGCAGCCAAGGTGAGAACAATGAGCAGTTCTTC.

The chain joins TRBV2 to TRBJ2-3, with 12 bases aligning to TRBD2. Losses at the gene ends were 4 bases for V and 5 bases for J; bases not matched to a gene: 4. Germline assignment: CDR1 SNHLY and CDR2 FYNNEI. The CDR3 is made up of 15 amino acids. CDR3 in amino acids: CASSASGRAVDTQYF. In nucleotides, the CDR3 is TGTGCCAGCAGTGCTAGCGGGAGGGCCGTAGATACGCAGTATTTT.

The table lists this clonotype with many counts. The chain carries TRBV5-1 and TRBJ1-4; D is unclear. V gave up 2 bases and J gave up 6 bases, with 11 bases separating them. The CDR3 runs 14 residues. Germline CDR1 SGHRS, CDR2 YFSETQ. DNA for the CDR3: TGCGCCAGCAGCTTCTCGATAGCTGATGAAAAACTGTTTTTT. The encoded protein is CASSFSIADEKLFF.

This clonotype showed up many times. The chain joins TRBV3-1 to TRBJ2-3; TRBD2 aligns across 11 bases. This CDR3 comprises 15 residues. Unmatched junction bases numbered 5, after V lost 6 bases and J lost 3 bases. Germline CDR1 is LGHDT and CDR2 is YNNKEL (reference sequence). The CDR3 coding sequence is TGTGCCAGCAGGGTCGGGACTAGCGGTACAGATACGCAGTATTTT. Translation gives CASRVGTSGTDTQYF.

This clonotype was detected a few times. A junction boundary mismatches the germline segment, possibly from a read error. This chain links TRBV5-6 with TRBJ1-4; 7 nucleotides match TRBD1. Germline V gene sequence: CDR1 SGHDT, CDR2 YYEEEE. The CDR3 totals 14 residues. The CDR3 here is CASGFGTANEKLFF. In DNA form, the CDR3 reads TGTGCCAGCGGCTTCGGGACAGCAAATGAAAAACTGTTTTTT. Drawing the rest from reference TRBV5-6 and TRBJ1-4, the complete variable domain is DAGVTQSPTHLIKTRGQQVTLRCSPKSGHDTVSWYQQALGQGPQFIFQYYEEEERQRGNFPDRFSGHQFPNYSSELNVNALLLGDSALYLCASGFGTANEKLFFGSGTQLSVL.

The sample holds a few counts of this clonotype. The chain employs TRBV6-1 and TRBJ2-7, with 11 bases lining up with TRBD2. J lost 2 bases, V lost 5 bases, and 5 bases had no gene match. This CDR3 is built from 15 residues. Germline CDR1 is MNHNS and CDR2 is SASEGT. The CDR3 DNA is TGTGCCAGCAGTTTGGGACTAGCGGATGCCTACGAGCAGTACTTC. Translating it yields CASSLGLADAYEQYF.

This clonotype was detected ten times or more. The CDR3: CSVLGGARNEQFF. CDR3 nucleotide sequence: TGCAGCGTTCTAGGGGGGGCGCGCAATGAGCAGTTCTTC. The chain recombines TRBV29-1 with TRBJ2-1; D is perhaps TRBD2 (7 bases). V was cut by 5 bases and J by 6 bases, with 14 bases left in between. The germline V gene has CDR1 SQVTM and CDR2 ANQGSEA. There are 13 residues in the CDR3.

In its sample, this clonotype was seen many times. The chain couples TRBV7-2 to TRBJ1-2; a weak D match, TRBD1 (6 bases). The germline CDR1 and CDR2 sequences are SGHTA and FQGNSA. This CDR3 has 15 amino acids. Trimming removed 5 bases at V and 2 bases at J, with 15 bases between. The CDR3 reads CASSPAGGANYGYTF. The DNA for the CDR3 is TGTGCCAGCAGCCCGGCGGGGGGCGCAAACTATGGCTACACCTTC.

The chain recombines TRBV5-1 with TRBJ2-5; D uncertain. Germline V lookup: CDR1 SGHRS, CDR2 YFSETQ. V shed 4 bases and J shed 5 bases, with 15 bases lying between them. This CDR3 comprises 14 residues. CDR3 amino acids: CASSLSGQDETQYF. The CDR3 nucleotides are TGCGCCAGCAGCCTAAGTGGTCAGGATGAGACCCAGTACTTC.

This clonotype has a count of ten or more. The V gene is TRBV19, the J gene TRBJ1-2; a possible D gene is TRBD1 (5 bases). V was trimmed by 6 bases and J by 7 bases, leaving 21 bases between them. The CDR3 has 15 amino acids. Looked up from germline, CDR1 is LNHDA and CDR2 is SQIVND (reference sequence). This chain's CDR3 is CASRPQGMGLLGYTF. CDR3 bases: TGTGCCAGTAGGCCCCAGGGTATGGGATTACTTGGCTACACCTTC.

This clonotype is a singleton in its sample. The chain employs TRBV6-1 and TRBJ2-3; 13 bases align to TRBD2. J lost 4 bases, V lost 2 bases, and 12 bases had no gene match. This CDR3 is built from 19 residues. Germline V gene lookup returns CDR1 MNHNS and CDR2 SASEGT. The CDR3 loop is CASSELLAGGPSTADTQYF. CDR3 nucleotides: TGTGCCAGCAGTGAACTACTAGCGGGAGGGCCCTCAACTGCAGATACGCAGTATTTT.

This clonotype was seen at least ten times. The gene calls are TRBV18 and TRBJ1-4; 8 nucleotides align to TRBD1. J was trimmed by 4 bases and V by 3 bases; bases with no gene match: 4. CDR3 length: 15 amino acids. Germline V gives CDR1 KGHSH, CDR2 LQKENI. CDR3 in amino acids: CASSPGTGHNEKLFF. CDR3 DNA sequence: TGTGCCAGCTCACCCGGGACAGGACATAATGAAAAACTGTTTTTT.

At least ten counts were recorded for this clonotype. Here the CDR3 DNA reads TGTGCCAGCAGCTTAATTCGCGAGGGGGGTCACTCCTACAATGAGCAGTTCTTC. It encodes CASSLIREGGHSYNEQFF. The gene calls are TRBV11-3 and TRBJ2-1, with D perhaps assigned TRBD1 or TRBD2 (6 bases each). Trimming stripped 2 bases from V and 0 bases from J, with 17 bases between. Per germline, CDR1 SGHNT and CDR2 YENEEA. The CDR3 has 18 amino acids.

In its sample, this clonotype was seen many times. CDR3 sequence reads: CASSLYGGPGQGFF. CDR3 DNA sequence: TGTGCCAGCAGCTTATACGGAGGTCCGGGACAGGGGTTCTTC. The J gene is TRBJ2-1, the V gene TRBV11-2; 9 nucleotides align to TRBD1. V lost 2 bases to trimming and J lost 15 bases; unmatched junction nucleotides: 11. The germline V gene encodes CDR1 SGHAT and CDR2 FQNNGV. This CDR3 is built from 14 residues.

This clonotype was recorded at least ten times. The chain links TRBV7-9 to TRBJ2-5; perhaps TRBD2 as D (6 bases). V was trimmed by 5 bases and J by 5 bases, leaving 12 bases between them. Germline CDR1 and CDR2: SEHNR and FQNEAQ (reference sequence). The CDR3 sequence is 13 residues long. The DNA for the CDR3 is TGTGCCAGCAGCCTTCGGGGGACGGAGACCCAGTACTTC. This translates into CASSLRGTETQYF.

This clonotype was counted a single time. Possible read error: a much larger clone is one base away. The gene calls are TRBV19 and TRBJ1-2; 8 nucleotides match TRBD1. The CDR3 extends over 15 amino acids. Looked up from germline, CDR1 is LNHDA and CDR2 is SQIVND (reference sequence). CDR3 coding DNA: TGTGTCAGTAGAAACCAGGGGGCGAGAGACTATGGCTACACCTTC. Amino acids: CVSRNQGARDYGYTF.

The chain has TRBV5-1 and TRBJ2-2; perhaps TRBD2 as D (5 bases). This CDR3 has 16 residues. V lost 2 bases and J 8 bases, leaving 19 bases between the germline ends. Per germline, CDR1 SGHRS and CDR2 YFSETQ. CDR3 in DNA: TGCGCCAGCAGCTTATTACCCATGGAGGTCTCGGGGGAGCTGTTTTTT. Its protein is CASSLLPMEVSGELFF.

The rearrangement joins TRBV19 to TRBJ1-2; D unresolved. CDR1 is LNHDA, CDR2 SQIVND, per germline (reference sequence). The CDR3 spans 14 residues. Trimming stripped 0 bases from V and 4 bases from J, with 9 bases between. For the CDR3, the DNA is TGTGCCAGTAGTATAGACTACAGCCTCTATGGCTACACCTTC. As protein: CASSIDYSLYGYTF.

This clonotype was recorded many times. The CDR3 nucleotides read TGTGCCAGCAGCCGACAGGGAGGAAGCACAGATACGCAGTATTTT. It is translated as CASSRQGGSTDTQYF. J is TRBJ2-3 and V is TRBV7-9, with D perhaps TRBD1 (7 bases). This CDR3 comprises 15 residues. V lost 5 bases, J lost 0 bases, and 12 bases lay in between. Germline V lookup: CDR1 SEHNR, CDR2 FQNEAQ (reference sequence).

This clonotype occurred many times. The rearrangement links TRBV2 to TRBJ2-2; 9 positions match TRBD1. In germline, CDR1 is SNHLY, CDR2 FYNNEI. The V gene end was trimmed by 6 bases and the J gene end by 5 bases; junction bases not matched to a gene: 4. CDR3 length: 14 amino acids. The CDR3 DNA reads as TGTGCCAGCAGCGGACAGGGGATAACCGGGGAGCTGTTTTTT. Translated, it gives CASSGQGITGELFF.

The chain couples TRBV6-6 to TRBJ1-2; D uncertain. This CDR3 has 15 amino acids. V was trimmed by 0 bases and J by 1 base, leaving 9 bases between them. CDR1 is MNHNY, CDR2 SVGAGI, per germline (reference sequence). CDR3 loop: CASSYSDVLNYGYTF. CDR3 sequence (DNA): TGTGCCAGCAGTTACTCGGACGTTCTTAACTATGGCTACACCTTC.

This clonotype showed up just a few times. The V and J genes are TRBV6-5 and TRBJ1-3; TRBD1 matches 7 bases. Per germline, CDR1 MNHEY and CDR2 SVGAGI. CDR3 length: 16 amino acids. V shed 0 bases and J 3 bases; nucleotides not matched to a gene: 5. The CDR3 bases are TGTGCCAGCAGTTACTCGAGGGACAGTCTTGGAAACACCATATATTTT. It translates to CASSYSRDSLGNTIYF.

At least ten counts were recorded for this clonotype. This sequence joins TRBV10-2 and TRBJ1-4; D may be TRBD1 (5 bases). Per germline, CDR1 WSHSY and CDR2 SAAADI. Trimming shortened V by 8 bases and J by 5 bases, and 21 bases separated the two germline ends. The CDR3 is 16 amino acids. The CDR3 loop is CASSQTGGGDNEKLFF. The CDR3, as DNA: TGCGCCAGCTCACAGACGGGGGGAGGAGACAATGAAAAACTGTTTTTT.

This clonotype has a count of ten or more. V is TRBV4-2 and J is TRBJ2-7; possible D gene TRBD2, 5 bases. Per germline, CDR1 LGHNA and CDR2 YNFKEQ. V lost 7 bases to trimming and J lost 4 bases, with 20 bases between them. This CDR3 comprises 15 residues. In DNA form, the CDR3 reads TGTGCCAGCACCAAAGCTACGGAGTCGGGATACGAGCAGTACTTC. Protein: CASTKATESGYEQYF.

This clonotype was counted many times. V and J are TRBV9 and TRBJ1-2, with D hard to call. CDR1 and CDR2 (germline): SGDLS, YYNGEE. V was trimmed by 0 bases and J by 4 bases, leaving 7 bases between them. CDR3 length: 13 residues. The CDR3 nucleotides are TGTGCCAGCAGCGTAGCTACGGCCTATGGCTACACCTTC. Protein sequence: CASSVATAYGYTF.

This clonotype appeared many times. The rearrangement links TRBV5-8 to TRBJ2-4; 11 bases align to TRBD1. Trimming removed 3 bases from V and 0 bases from J; junction bases left unmatched: 5. The CDR3 covers 17 residues. The germline V gene has CDR1 SGHTS and CDR2 YDEGEE. The CDR3 nucleotides read TGTGCCAGCAGCTCGAGGGACAGGGGGGAAGCCAAAAACATTCAGTACTTC. Residues: CASSSRDRGEAKNIQYF.

This clonotype appeared many times. The V call is TRBV14, the J call TRBJ2-3; TRBD2 matches at 8 bases. The CDR3 is 14 amino acids. Germline CDR1 SGHDN, CDR2 FVKESK. The J segment lost 6 bases and the V segment lost 1 base, leaving 3 bases of the junction unmatched. Here the CDR3 reads CASSQGLARDTQYF. CDR3 DNA sequence: TGTGCCAGCAGCCAAGGACTAGCGCGGGATACGCAGTATTTT. Together with reference TRBV14 and TRBJ2-3, the CDR3 gives the full variable domain: EAGVTQFPSHSVIEKGQTVTLRCDPISGHDNLYWYRRVMGKEIKFLLHFVKESKQDESGMPNNRFLAERTGGTYSTLKVQPAELEDSGVYFCASSQGLARDTQYFGPGTRLTVL.

This clonotype was counted at least ten times. This chain connects TRBV3-1 to TRBJ2-1; 7 bases are shared with TRBD2. CDR1 and CDR2 (germline): LGHDT, YNNKEL (reference sequence). The CDR3 sequence is 18 residues long. The ends lost 0 bases at V and 0 bases at J; junction bases unmatched: 8. The CDR3 loop is CASSQDWDYLSSYNEQFF. Here the CDR3 DNA reads TGTGCCAGCAGCCAAGATTGGGACTACCTCAGCTCCTACAATGAGCAGTTCTTC.

In its sample, this clonotype was seen many times. This rearrangement joins TRBV7-3 to TRBJ2-3, with 7 bases aligning to TRBD2. Germline CDR1 reads SGHTA; CDR2 reads FQGTGA. This CDR3 comprises 16 residues. After removal of 1 base from V and 2 bases from J, the junction contained 6 bases not matched to a gene. DNA of the CDR3: TGTGCCAGCAGCTTAAAGGCTAGCGGCCTCACAGATACGCAGTATTTT. This sequence encodes CASSLKASGLTDTQYF.